This is a list of T cell receptor beta chains from one sample in a study of blood T cell repertoires in COVID-19. The assay was immunoSEQ multiplex PCR, and TCRdb's table has in-frame clones only and misses some. The repertoire consists of about 140,000 clones, with 84% occurring once and the leading ten covering roughly 3.9%. The sequenced sample consisted of PBMCs or T cells enriched from blood (not recorded which). Every receptor here comes from a man aged 45 to 65 in a cohort exposed to, infected with or recovered from COVID-19 (not recorded which). Each CDR3 is given with its conserved first and last residue. Fields, in order: V gene, J gene, CDR3 length, CDR3 protein.

TRBV10-3	TRBJ2-7	14	CAISGGLRTYEQYF
TRBV5-6	TRBJ2-1	14	CASSGRGQGNEQFF
TRBV24-1	TRBJ1-2	12	CATRSSAGGYTF
TRBV28	TRBJ2-1	15	CASNRDMSSYNEQFF
TRBV30	TRBJ1-1	13	CAWSVGGGTEAFF
TRBV5-1	TRBJ1-2	13	CASSFAGVYGYTF
TRBV11-2	TRBJ1-1	16	CASSASSGYRNTEAFF
TRBV19	TRBJ2-1	15	CASLGRGQMNNEQFF
TRBV2	TRBJ1-5	16	CASSEAPQLSNQPQHF
TRBV18	TRBJ1-1	14	CASSPRTGNTEAFF